This TCR beta chain was captured by sequencing in a study of blood T cell repertoires in COVID-19. Study background: From T cells, B-cell-depleted T cells, or PBMCs came the material, which was cDNA or gDNA.

The V and J ends lost 2 bases and 0 bases respectively, with 23 bases between them. Germline V gene lookup returns CDR1 SGHVS and CDR2 FQNEAQ. The CDR3 consists of 20 residues. TCRdb's table, derived via immunoSEQ multiplex PCR, lists solely in-frame clones and lacks some. Seen here are under 150,000 clones, approximately 83% observed once, and the top ten hold under 4.5%. The chain links TRBV7-8 to TRBJ1-5; D possibly corresponds to TRBD1 (5 bases). The sample comprised peripheral blood. The sequence was collected from a woman in her sixties with acute or convalescent COVID-19. The CDR3 DNA follows: TGTGCCAGCAGCTTAAGGTCGGGGGTTGAGGGGAGCCCTAGCAATCAGCCCCAGCATTTT. Protein sequence: CASSLRSGVEGSPSNQPQHF.